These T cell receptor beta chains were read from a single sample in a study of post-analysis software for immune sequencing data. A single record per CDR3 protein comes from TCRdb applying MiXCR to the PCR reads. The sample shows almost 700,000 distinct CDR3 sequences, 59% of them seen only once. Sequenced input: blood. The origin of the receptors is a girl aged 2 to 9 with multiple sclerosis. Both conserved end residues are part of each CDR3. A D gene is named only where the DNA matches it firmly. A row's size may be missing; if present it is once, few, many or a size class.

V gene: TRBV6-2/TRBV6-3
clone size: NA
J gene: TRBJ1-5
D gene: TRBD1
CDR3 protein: CASSSPGQVSQPQHF
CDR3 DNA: TGTGCCAGCAGTTCCCCGGGACAGGTCTCACAGCCCCAGCATTTT

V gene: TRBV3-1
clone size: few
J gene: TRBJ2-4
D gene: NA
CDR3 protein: CASSRENIQYF
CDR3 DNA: TGTGCCAGCAGCCGCGAAAACATTCAGTACTTC

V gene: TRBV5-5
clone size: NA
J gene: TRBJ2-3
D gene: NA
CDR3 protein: CASSLEAVVSTDTQYF
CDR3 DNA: TGTGCCAGCAGCTTGGAAGCCGTCGTAAGCACAGATACGCAGTATTTT

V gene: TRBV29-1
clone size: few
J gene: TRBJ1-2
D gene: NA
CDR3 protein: CSVVTENYGYTF
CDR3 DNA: TGCAGCGTAGTCACTGAGAACTATGGCTACACCTTC

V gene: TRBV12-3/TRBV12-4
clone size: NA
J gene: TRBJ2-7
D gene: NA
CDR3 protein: CASFSGSSYEQYF
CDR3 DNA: TGTGCCAGTTTCTCCGGGAGCTCCTACGAGCAGTACTTC

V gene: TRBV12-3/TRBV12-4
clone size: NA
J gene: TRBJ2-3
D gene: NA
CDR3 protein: CASSMGPRYTQYF
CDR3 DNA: TGTGCCAGCAGCATGGGACCGCGGTATACGCAGTATTTT

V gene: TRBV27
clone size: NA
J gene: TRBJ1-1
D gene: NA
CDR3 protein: CASSLAGDRTEAFF
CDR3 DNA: TGTGCCAGCAGTTTGGCAGGGGATCGCACTGAAGCTTTCTTT

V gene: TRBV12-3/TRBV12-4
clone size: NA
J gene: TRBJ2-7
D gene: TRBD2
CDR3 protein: CASSSTSGSYEQYF
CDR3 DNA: TGTGCCAGCTCAAGTACTAGCGGGTCCTACGAGCAGTACTTC

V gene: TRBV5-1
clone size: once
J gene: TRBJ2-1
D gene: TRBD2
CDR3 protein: CASSFTSGRESYNEQFF
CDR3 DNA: TGCGCCAGCAGCTTCACTAGCGGGAGGGAGTCCTACAATGAGCAGTTCTTC

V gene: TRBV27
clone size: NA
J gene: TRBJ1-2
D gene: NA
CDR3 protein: CTSSLLGDGNYGYTF
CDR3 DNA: TGTACCAGCAGTTTACTGGGGGACGGGAACTATGGCTACACCTTC

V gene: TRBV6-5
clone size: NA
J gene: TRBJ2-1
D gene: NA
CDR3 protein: CASPLWRGAYNEQFF
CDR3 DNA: TGTGCCAGCCCTTTATGGAGGGGGGCCTACAATGAGCAGTTCTTC

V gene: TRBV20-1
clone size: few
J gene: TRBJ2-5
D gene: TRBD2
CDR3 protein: CSALPRGIETQYF
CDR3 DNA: TGCAGTGCTCTCCCGCGGGGGATCGAGACCCAGTACTTC

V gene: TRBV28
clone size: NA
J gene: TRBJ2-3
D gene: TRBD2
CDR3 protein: CASSPSGRKTDTQYF
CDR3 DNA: TGTGCCAGTTCCCCTAGCGGGAGGAAAACAGATACGCAGTATTTT

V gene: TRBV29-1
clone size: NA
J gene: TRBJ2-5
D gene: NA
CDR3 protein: CSVAGTGQETQYF
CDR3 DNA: TGCAGCGTTGCAGGGACCGGCCAAGAGACCCAGTACTTC

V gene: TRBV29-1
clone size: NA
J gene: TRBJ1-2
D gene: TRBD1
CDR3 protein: CSVEVRDREGGYTF
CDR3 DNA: TGCAGCGTTGAAGTAAGGGACAGGGAAGGTGGCTACACCTTC

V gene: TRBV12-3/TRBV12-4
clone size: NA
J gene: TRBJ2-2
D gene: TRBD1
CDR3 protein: CASRPMDRVDTGELFF
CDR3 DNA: TGTGCCAGCAGGCCGATGGACAGGGTCGACACCGGGGAGCTGTTTTTT

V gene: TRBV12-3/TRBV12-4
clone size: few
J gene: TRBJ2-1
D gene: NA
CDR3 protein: CASSFARAPYNEQFF
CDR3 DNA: TGTGCCAGCAGTTTCGCGCGGGCCCCTTACAATGAGCAGTTCTTC

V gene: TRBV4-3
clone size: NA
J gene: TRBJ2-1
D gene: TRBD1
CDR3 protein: CASSQQDRGHSYNEQFF
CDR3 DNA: TGCGCCAGCAGCCAGCAAGACAGGGGCCACTCCTACAATGAGCAGTTCTTC

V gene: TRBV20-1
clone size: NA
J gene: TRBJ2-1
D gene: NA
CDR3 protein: CSARFSSYNEQFF
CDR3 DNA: TGCAGTGCTAGGTTTTCCAGCTACAATGAGCAGTTCTTC

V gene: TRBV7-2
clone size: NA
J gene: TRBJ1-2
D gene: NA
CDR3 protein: CASSPSDINYGYTF
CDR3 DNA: TGTGCCAGCAGCCCGTCAGACATTAACTATGGCTACACCTTC

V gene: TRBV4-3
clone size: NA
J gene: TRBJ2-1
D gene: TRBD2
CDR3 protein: CASSQALAGEQFF
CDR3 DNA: TGCGCCAGCAGCCAAGCTCTAGCGGGGGAGCAGTTCTTC

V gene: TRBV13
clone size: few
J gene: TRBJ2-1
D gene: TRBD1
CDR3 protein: CASSAPGTGGLNEQFF
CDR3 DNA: TGTGCCAGCAGCGCCCCCGGGACAGGGGGCCTGAATGAGCAGTTCTTC

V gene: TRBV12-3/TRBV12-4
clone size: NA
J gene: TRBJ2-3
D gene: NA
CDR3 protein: CASSFYSGNIDTRYF
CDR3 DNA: TGTGCCAGCAGTTTCTATAGCGGCAATATAGATACGCGGTATTTT

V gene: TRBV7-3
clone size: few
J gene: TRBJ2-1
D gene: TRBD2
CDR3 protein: CASSLRGTSGSQSSYNEQFF
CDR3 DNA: TGTGCCAGCAGCTTAAGGGGGACTAGCGGGAGCCAGAGCTCCTACAATGAGCAGTTCTTC

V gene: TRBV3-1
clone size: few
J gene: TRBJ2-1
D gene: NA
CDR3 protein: CASSQEAAGAYNEQFF
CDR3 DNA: TGTGCCAGCAGCCAAGAGGCGGCAGGGGCCTACAATGAGCAGTTCTTC

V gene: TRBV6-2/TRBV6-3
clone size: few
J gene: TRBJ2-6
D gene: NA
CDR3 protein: CASSRALAVANVLTF
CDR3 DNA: TGTGCCAGCAGCAGAGCCCTGGCAGTGGCCAACGTCCTGACTTTC

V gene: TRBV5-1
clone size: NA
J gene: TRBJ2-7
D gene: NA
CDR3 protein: CASSLVDGPYEQYF
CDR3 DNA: TGTGCCAGCAGCTTGGTGGATGGCCCTTACGAGCAGTACTTC

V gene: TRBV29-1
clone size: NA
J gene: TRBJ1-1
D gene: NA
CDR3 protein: CSVDATQNTEAFF
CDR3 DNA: TGCAGCGTTGATGCCACACAGAACACTGAAGCTTTCTTT

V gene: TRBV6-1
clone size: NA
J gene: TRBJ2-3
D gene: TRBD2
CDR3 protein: CASSEEASGGDTQYF
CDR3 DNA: TGTGCCAGCAGTGAAGAGGCTAGCGGGGGAGATACGCAGTATTTT

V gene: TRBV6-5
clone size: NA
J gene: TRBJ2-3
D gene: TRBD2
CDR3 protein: CASKGLAGASTDTQYF
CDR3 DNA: TGTGCCAGCAAAGGTCTAGCGGGGGCGTCCACAGATACGCAGTATTTT

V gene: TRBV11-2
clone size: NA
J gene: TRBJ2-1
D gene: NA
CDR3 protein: CASSLFEGISYNEQFF
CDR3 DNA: TGTGCCAGCAGCTTATTCGAGGGGATATCCTACAATGAGCAGTTCTTC

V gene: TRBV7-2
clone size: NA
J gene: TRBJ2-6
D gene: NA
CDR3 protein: CASSLIGNGANVLTF
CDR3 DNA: TGTGCCAGCAGCTTAATAGGGAACGGGGCCAACGTCCTGACTTTC

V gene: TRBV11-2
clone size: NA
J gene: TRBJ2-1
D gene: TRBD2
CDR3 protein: CASSLAPGTRNEQFF
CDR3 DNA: TGTGCCAGCAGCTTAGCCCCCGGGACTAGGAATGAGCAGTTCTTC

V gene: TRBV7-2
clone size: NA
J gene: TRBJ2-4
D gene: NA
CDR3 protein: CASSQHGRYSVAKNIQYF
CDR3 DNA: TGTGCCAGCAGCCAACACGGACGATATTCGGTCGCCAAAAACATTCAGTACTTC

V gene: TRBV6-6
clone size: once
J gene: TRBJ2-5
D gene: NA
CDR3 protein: CASSYSKRQEKYF
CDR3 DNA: TGTGCCAGCAGTTACTCGAAAAGGCAGGAGAAGTACTTC

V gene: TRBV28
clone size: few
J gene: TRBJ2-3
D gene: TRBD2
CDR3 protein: CASSSTTSGGTDTQYF
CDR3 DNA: TGTGCCAGCAGTTCCACCACTAGCGGGGGGACAGATACGCAGTATTTT

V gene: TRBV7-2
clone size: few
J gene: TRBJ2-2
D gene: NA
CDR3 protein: CASSFGGLLAGELFF
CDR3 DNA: TGTGCCAGCAGCTTTGGAGGGCTGCTCGCCGGGGAGCTGTTTTTT

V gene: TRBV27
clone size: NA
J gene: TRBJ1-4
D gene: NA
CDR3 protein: CASSLRGTPPGGEKLFF
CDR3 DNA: TGTGCCAGCAGTTTAAGAGGGACCCCCCCGGGGGGCGAAAAACTGTTTTTT

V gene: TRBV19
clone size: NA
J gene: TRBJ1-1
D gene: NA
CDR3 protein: CASSREGSTEAFF
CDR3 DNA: TGTGCCAGTAGTCGGGAGGGATCCACTGAAGCTTTCTTT

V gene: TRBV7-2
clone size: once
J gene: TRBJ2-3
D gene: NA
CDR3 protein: CASSLVTEVQVTQYF
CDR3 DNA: TGTGCCAGCAGCTTAGTTACGGAAGTGCAGGTTACGCAGTATTTT

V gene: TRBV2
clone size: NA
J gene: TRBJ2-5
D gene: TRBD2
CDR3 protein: CASSLRTSGEGKETQYF
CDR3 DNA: TGTGCCAGCAGTTTGCGGACTAGCGGGGAGGGAAAAGAGACCCAGTACTTC

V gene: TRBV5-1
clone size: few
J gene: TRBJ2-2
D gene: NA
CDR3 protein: CASTGRGQTGELFF
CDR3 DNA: TGCGCCAGCACCGGCCGGGGGCAAACCGGGGAGCTGTTTTTT

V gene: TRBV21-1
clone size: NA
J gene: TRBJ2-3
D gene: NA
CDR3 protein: CASSPKAGPCTTDTQYF
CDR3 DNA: TGTGCCAGCAGCCCCAAAGCGGGACCATGTACCACAGATACGCAGTATTTT

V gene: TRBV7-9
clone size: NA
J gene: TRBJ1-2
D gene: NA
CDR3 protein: CASSSSAYGYTF
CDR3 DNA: TGTGCCAGCAGCTCGTCCGCCTATGGCTACACCTTC

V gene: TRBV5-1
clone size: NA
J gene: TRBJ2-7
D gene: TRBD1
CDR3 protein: CASSCWTGNYEQYF
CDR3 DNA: TGCGCCAGCAGCTGTTGGACAGGCAACTACGAGCAGTACTTC

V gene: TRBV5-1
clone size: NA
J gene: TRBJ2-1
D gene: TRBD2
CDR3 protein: CASSLAKLAGGPAYNEQFF
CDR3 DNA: TGCGCCAGCAGCTTGGCTAAACTAGCGGGAGGCCCCGCCTACAATGAGCAGTTCTTC